These 22 T cell receptor beta chains were all obtained from the same sample, sequenced in a study of T-cell reconstitution after alpha-beta-depleted transplantation in children. The TCRbeta library incorporated unique molecular identifiers. TCRdb analysed the PCR reads with MiXCR anew, one entry per CDR3 protein. Seen here are about 980,000 distinct CDR3 sequences, roughly 29% observed once, and the top ten hold 28%. Source: PBMCs, mostly from graft donor cells, taken 360 days after TCRalphabeta/CD19-depleted stem cell transplant. The receptors originated from a boy in the first two years of life who had a stem cell transplant for SCID, so the T cells may come from the graft donor.

The J gene is TRBJ2-1, the V gene TRBV10-2; tentatively, D is TRBD1 or TRBD2 (6 bases each). Germline assignment: CDR1 WSHSY and CDR2 SAAADI. The CDR3 contains 12 residues. V was trimmed by 10 bases and J by 12 bases, leaving 19 bases between them. The CDR3 is CATDEGGLVQFF. For the CDR3, the DNA is TGCGCCACCGACGAGGGGGGCCTAGTGCAGTTCTTC.

In its sample, this clonotype was seen a few times. The chain uses TRBV7-2 and TRBJ2-1, with unresolved D. Germline assignment: CDR1 SGHTA and CDR2 FQGNSA. The V and J ends lost 4 bases and 5 bases respectively, with 9 bases between them. The CDR3 spans 13 residues. The CDR3 loop reads CASSYTAHNEQFF. In nucleotides, the CDR3 is TGTGCCAGCAGCTATACGGCCCACAATGAGCAGTTCTTC.

Only a few counts were recorded for this clonotype. This chain links TRBV5-1 with TRBJ2-3; TRBD1 aligns across 8 bases. From germline, CDR1 is SGHRS and CDR2 YFSETQ. The CDR3 is 16 residues long. The trim removed 2 bases at V and 4 bases at J, leaving 9 bases unmatched. In DNA form, the CDR3 reads TGCGCCAGCAGCTTCAGGGGGCGCGGACTCCCAGATACGCAGTATTTT. The encoded protein is CASSFRGRGLPDTQYF.

J is TRBJ2-3 and V is TRBV15; no firm D call. The CDR3 loop spans 16 amino acids. Germline values: CDR1 LNHNV, CDR2 YYDKDF (reference sequence). With 3 bases removed from V and 0 bases from J, the gap between germline ends came to 13 bases. The CDR3 region has the DNA TGTGCCACCAGCAGCCGTATGATGGCAAGCACAGATACGCAGTATTTT. This sequence encodes CATSSRMMASTDTQYF.

The rearrangement joins TRBV6-1 to TRBJ2-3; the D gene is possibly TRBD2 (7 bases). Germline CDR1 and CDR2: MNHNS and SASEGT. There are 15 residues in the CDR3. V shed 7 bases and J shed 3 bases, with 17 bases lying between them. CDR3 region: CASTLWGRGTDTQYF. CDR3 DNA sequence: TGTGCCAGCACCTTGTGGGGGCGGGGGACAGATACGCAGTATTTT.

The chain combines TRBV6-2 or TRBV6-3 with TRBJ2-7; D unresolved. Germline CDR1 MNHEY, CDR2 SVGEGT. The CDR3 is made up of 14 amino acids. The V end was cut by 2 bases, the J end by 0 bases, with 8 bases between. DNA of the CDR3: TGTGCCAGCAGTTACAGGGTGGCCTCCTACGAGCAGTACTTC. Translation: CASSYRVASYEQYF.

This clonotype was observed a few times. V and J are TRBV4-3 and TRBJ2-3; D unclear. Between the trimmed V and J ends, which lost 0 bases and 0 bases, there was a span of 13 bases. Per the germline V gene, CDR1 is LGHNA and CDR2 is YSLEER. This CDR3 has 17 residues. This CDR3 reads CASSQDSGRFSTDTQYF. The CDR3, as DNA: TGCGCCAGCAGCCAAGATTCCGGGCGTTTTAGCACAGATACGCAGTATTTT.

The J gene is TRBJ2-3, the V gene TRBV14, with TRBD2 as a possible D gene (6 bases). The CDR3 spans 13 residues. Germline V lookup: CDR1 SGHDN, CDR2 FVKESK. Trimming removed 4 bases from V and 3 bases from J, with 8 bases in between. CDR3 sequence: CASSRGETDTQYF. The CDR3 nucleotides read TGTGCCAGCAGCCGGGGGGAAACAGATACGCAGTATTTT.

The sample holds a few counts of this clonotype. The chain has TRBV5-5 and TRBJ1-1; D is ambiguous. The germline CDR1 and CDR2 sequences are SGHKS and YYEKEE (reference sequence). V was clipped by 4 bases and J by 0 bases, with 16 bases between them. The CDR3 sequence is 16 residues long. The CDR3 protein is CASSPGLGLMNTEAFF. Here the CDR3 DNA reads TGTGCCAGCAGCCCCGGGCTAGGACTCATGAACACTGAAGCTTTCTTT.

Regarding this clonotype: The germline gene is not matched at one end of the junction; a read error may be the cause. The V and J genes are TRBV7-9 and TRBJ1-1; no firm D call. The germline CDR1 and CDR2 sequences are SEHNR and FQNEAQ (reference sequence). This CDR3 is 13 amino acids long. As DNA, the CDR3 is TGTGCCAGCAGAGGTACCGTGAAGACTGAAGCTTTCTTT. Residues: CASRGTVKTEAFF.

This clonotype was detected many times. The V call is TRBV5-1, the J call TRBJ2-5; the D gene is possibly TRBD2 (5 bases). Looked up from germline, CDR1 is SGHRS and CDR2 is YFSETQ. This CDR3 contains 15 residues. V lost 0 bases and J lost 4, with 13 bases in between. CDR3 sequence: CASSLAAGGTETQYF. The CDR3 DNA reads TGCGCCAGCAGCTTGGCCGCCGGAGGTACAGAGACCCAGTACTTC.

The rearrangement links TRBV24-1 to TRBJ2-3, with a possible D match to TRBD1 (6 bases). V was shortened by 3 bases and J by 2 bases, with 17 bases between the two germline ends. Germline V gives CDR1 KGHDR, CDR2 SFDVKD. CDR3 length equals 17 residues. The CDR3: CATSDLTSGAPTDTQYF. The DNA for the CDR3 is TGTGCCACCAGTGATCTAACTTCAGGGGCTCCCACAGATACGCAGTATTTT.

The CDR3 region is CASSYRTGGDEQFF. Here the CDR3 DNA reads TGTGCCAGCAGTTATCGGACAGGGGGCGATGAGCAGTTCTTC. This chain links TRBV27 with TRBJ2-1; 11 bases are shared with TRBD1. The CDR3 spans 14 residues. Looked up from germline, CDR1 is MNHEY and CDR2 is SMNVEV (reference sequence). Trimming took 4 bases from V and 8 from J; bases not matched to a gene: 4.

V and J are TRBV20-1 and TRBJ2-1, with 13 bases identical to TRBD2. The CDR3 consists of 13 residues. Germline trimming cut 5 bases from V and 7 bases from J; bases unmatched to any gene: 2. Germline CDR1 is DFQATT and CDR2 is SNEGSKA (reference sequence). The CDR3 reads CSALGLAGNEQFF. Here the CDR3 DNA reads TGCAGTGCTTTGGGACTAGCGGGGAATGAGCAGTTCTTC.

The chain uses TRBV3-1 and TRBJ1-4; the match to TRBD1 covers 8 bases. With V trimmed by 4 bases and J by 8 bases, 9 bases remained unmatched. Germline CDR1 is LGHDT and CDR2 is YNNKEL (reference sequence). The CDR3 totals 15 residues. CDR3 residues: CASSPSTGVPEKLFF. The CDR3 nucleotides are TGTGCCAGCAGCCCATCGACAGGGGTTCCCGAAAAACTGTTTTTT.

In its sample, this clonotype was seen a few times. The J gene is TRBJ2-7, the V gene TRBV7-9; D is undetermined. V shed 5 bases and J shed 0 bases, with 11 bases lying between them. Germline values: CDR1 SEHNR, CDR2 FQNEAQ (reference sequence). The CDR3 runs to 14 residues. CDR3 residues: CASSREDGSYEQYF. The CDR3 DNA reads TGTGCCAGCAGCCGAGAGGACGGCTCCTACGAGCAGTACTTC. Full variable domain (outside the CDR3, taken from reference TRBV7-9 and TRBJ2-7): DTGVSQNPRHKITKRGQNVTFRCDPISEHNRLYWYRQTLGQGPEFLTYFQNEAQLEKSRLLSDRFSAERPKGSFSTLEIQRTEQGDSAMYLCASSREDGSYEQYFGPGTRLTVT.

Only a few counts were recorded for this clonotype. This chain joins TRBV27 and TRBJ2-7; 7 positions match TRBD1. In germline, CDR1 is MNHEY, CDR2 SMNVEV (reference sequence). The CDR3 loop spans 15 amino acids. The V gene end was trimmed by 5 bases and the J gene end by 0 bases; junction bases not matched to a gene: 7. CDR3 in DNA: TGTGCCAGCAGTCCGGGACAGCAGAGCTCCTACGAGCAGTACTTC. It yields the protein CASSPGQQSSYEQYF.

A few counts support this clonotype. The DNA of the CDR3 is TGCGCCAGCAGCTTGGCCCAACGGACCCAAGAGACCCAGTACTTC. This translates into CASSLAQRTQETQYF. The chain uses TRBV5-1 and TRBJ2-5; D ambiguous. Trimming left V 0 bases short and J 1 base short, with 10 bases between. The length of the CDR3 is 15 residues. Per the germline V gene, CDR1 is SGHRS and CDR2 is YFSETQ.

This clonotype was seen a handful of times. The chain uses TRBV6-5 and TRBJ1-1; D perhaps matches TRBD1 (6 bases). V shed 7 bases and J shed 12 bases, with 18 bases lying between them. The CDR3 is made up of 12 amino acids. Germline-derived CDR1 and CDR2 are MNHEY and SVGAGI. The CDR3 here is CASTSGGHSSFF. The CDR3 DNA sequence: TGTGCCAGCACCTCCGGGGGACATAGCTCTTTCTTT.

The chain combines TRBV19 with TRBJ2-6, with 9 bases lining up with TRBD1. V was pared by 3 bases and J by 2 bases, with 17 bases of the junction left unmatched. The CDR3 is 21 amino acids. Germline V gene data show CDR1 as LNHDA and CDR2 as SQIVND (reference sequence). The CDR3 DNA reads as TGTGCCAGTAGTATTCCGGGACAGGGCGCCCCCCGCTTGGCTGGGGCCAACGTCCTGACTTTC. Its protein is CASSIPGQGAPRLAGANVLTF.

The chain joins TRBV2 to TRBJ2-1; maybe TRBD2 (6 bases). The length of the CDR3 is 15 residues. Germline CDR1 reads SNHLY; CDR2 reads FYNNEI. V lost 3 bases and J 3 bases, leaving 12 bases between the germline ends. The CDR3 here is CASSDSGVRYNEQFF. CDR3 nucleotides: TGTGCCAGCAGTGATTCGGGGGTTCGCTACAATGAGCAGTTCTTC.

This clonotype was counted only a few times. The chain employs TRBV7-3 and TRBJ2-1; 9 nucleotides match TRBD2. Losses at the gene ends were 1 base for V and 6 bases for J; bases not matched to a gene: 7. The CDR3 loop spans 16 amino acids. Germline V CDR1 and CDR2: SGHTA, FQGTGA. This CDR3 reads CASSLNAGGRGNEQFF. The CDR3 coding sequence is TGTGCCAGCAGCTTAAATGCGGGGGGGCGAGGCAATGAGCAGTTCTTC.